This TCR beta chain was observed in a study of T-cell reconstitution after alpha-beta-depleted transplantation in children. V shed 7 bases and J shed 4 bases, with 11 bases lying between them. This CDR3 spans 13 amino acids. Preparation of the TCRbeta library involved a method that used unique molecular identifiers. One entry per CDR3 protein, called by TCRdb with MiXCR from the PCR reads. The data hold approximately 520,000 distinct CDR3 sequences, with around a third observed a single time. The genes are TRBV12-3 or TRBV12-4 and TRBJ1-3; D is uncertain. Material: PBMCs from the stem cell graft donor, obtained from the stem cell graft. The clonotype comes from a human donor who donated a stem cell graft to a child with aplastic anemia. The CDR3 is CASTPTAGNTIYF. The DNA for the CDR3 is TGTGCCAGCACACCAACGGCCGGAAACACCATATATTTT.